This TCR beta chain was captured in a study of shared clonotypes between healthy human individuals. Data came from immunoSEQ multiplex PCR; TCRdb stores just in-frame clones and leaves some out. The data contain over a million clones, 96% of them singletons. This CDR3 region has 17 residues. V lost 4 bases, J lost 2 bases, and 21 bases lay in between. This TCR derives from a man aged 25 to 40 in good health. The chain carries TRBV23-1 and TRBJ2-7; D not resolved. TRBV23-1 is an ORF, and what it does is uncertain. Sequencing was done on a sample of naive CD4+ T cells sorted from blood. Subset noted: CD45RA+ positively selected. CDR3 nucleotide sequence: TGCGCCAGCAGTCCGCTTTTGGTCATCTCCTATGCCTACGAGCAGTACTTC. Its translation is CASSPLLVISYAYEQYF.